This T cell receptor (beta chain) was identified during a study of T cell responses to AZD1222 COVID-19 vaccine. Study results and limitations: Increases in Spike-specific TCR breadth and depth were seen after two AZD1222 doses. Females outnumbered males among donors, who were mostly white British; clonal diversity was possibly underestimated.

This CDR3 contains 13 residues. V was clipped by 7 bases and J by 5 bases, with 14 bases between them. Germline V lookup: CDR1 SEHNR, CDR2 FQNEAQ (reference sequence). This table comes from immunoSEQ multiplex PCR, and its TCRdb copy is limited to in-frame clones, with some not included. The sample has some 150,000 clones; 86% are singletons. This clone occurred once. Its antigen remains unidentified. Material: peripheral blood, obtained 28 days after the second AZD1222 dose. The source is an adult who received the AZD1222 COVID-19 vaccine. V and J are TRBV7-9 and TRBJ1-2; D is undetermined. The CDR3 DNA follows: TGTGCCAGCAACCTTTTGCCCAGGTATGGCTACACCTTC. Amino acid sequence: CASNLLPRYGYTF.